The text below deals with one T cell receptor beta chain. Uncontrolled infection, other autoimmune disease, pregnancy and lactation each barred patients from inclusion. Researchers took RNA transcripts and amplified the TCR beta CDR3 regions from them. First-round RT-PCR of the TCR CDR3 relied on the HTBI primer set. TCRdb itself ran the multiplex PCR reads through MiXCR, one entry per CDR3 protein. This sample yields some 800,000 distinct CDR3 sequences, of which 35% to 45% are seen a single time; approximately 8.7% belongs to the top ten. This entry comes from a study of T cells in Graves' hyperthyroidism and ophthalmopathy. The CDR3 has 16 residues. Trimming stripped 5 bases from V and 4 bases from J, with 15 bases between. Germline V gene lookup returns CDR1 ENHRY and CDR2 SYGVKD.

Sequenced input: blood. The clonotype originates from a man younger than 35 with Graves' hyperthyroidism. V usage is TRBV10-3 and J usage is TRBJ2-6; D is perhaps TRBD2 (6 bases). CDR3 sequence reads: CAISINAGSGANVLTF. Written as DNA, the CDR3 is TGTGCCATCAGTATAAACGCGGGGTCCGGGGCCAACGTCCTGACTTTC.